This is a list of T cell receptor beta chains from one sample in a study of blood T cell repertoires in COVID-19. This table comes from immunoSEQ multiplex PCR, and its TCRdb copy is limited to in-frame clones, with some not included. The table lists about 290,000 clones, around four fifths of them singletons. The material sequenced was peripheral blood. The origin of the receptors is a woman aged 45-59 years with active or convalescent COVID-19. Both conserved end residues are part of each CDR3. The D gene is left open where the match is weak.

D: .
V: TRBV2
J: TRBJ1-4
CDR3: CASSEAGGLFF

D: TRBD1
V: TRBV19
J: TRBJ1-1
CDR3: CASSTGQGGTEAFF

D: TRBD2
V: TRBV19
J: TRBJ2-2
CDR3: CASSIVGTSRTGELFF

D: TRBD2
V: TRBV2
J: TRBJ2-7
CDR3: CASSEGLAETYEQYF

D: TRBD2
V: TRBV6-5
J: TRBJ2-7
CDR3: CASSYVSSGIYEQYF

D: .
V: TRBV18
J: TRBJ2-4
CDR3: CASSPLSGAQNIQYF

D: .
V: TRBV20-1
J: TRBJ2-1
CDR3: CSAGRDNEQFF

D: .
V: TRBV10-3
J: TRBJ2-3
CDR3: CAISESQNTDTQYF

D: .
V: TRBV29-1
J: TRBJ1-1
CDR3: CSVETRTALNTEAFF

D: TRBD1
V: TRBV6-2/TRBV6-3
J: TRBJ1-2
CDR3: CASSYSGQEVYGYTF

D: .
V: TRBV3-1/TRBV3-2
J: TRBJ1-2
CDR3: CASSQGATYGYTF

D: .
V: TRBV28
J: TRBJ1-2
CDR3: CASSSPSTMGYTF

D: TRBD1
V: TRBV5-8
J: TRBJ2-7
CDR3: CASSLPPQGAYEQYF

D: .
V: TRBV19
J: TRBJ2-5
CDR3: CASSIDPTGPMETQYF

D: .
V: TRBV5-1
J: TRBJ1-2
CDR3: CASSLASSNYGYTF

D: .
V: TRBV12-3/TRBV12-4
J: TRBJ2-2
CDR3: CASSTRGKRELFF

D: TRBD1
V: TRBV9
J: TRBJ1-1
CDR3: CASSPRGTGTEAFF

D: TRBD1
V: TRBV5-5
J: TRBJ1-3
CDR3: CASSFGTGGFSGNTIYF

D: TRBD2
V: TRBV11-2
J: TRBJ2-1
CDR3: CASSLGGTSPEQFF

D: .
V: TRBV12-3/TRBV12-4
J: TRBJ2-1
CDR3: CASSLKLATEQFF

D: TRBD2
V: TRBV6-1
J: TRBJ2-1
CDR3: CASSEGRVRGRGEQFF

D: .
V: TRBV5-1
J: TRBJ2-7
CDR3: CASSLAQQALYEQYF

D: TRBD1
V: TRBV3-1/TRBV3-2
J: TRBJ2-6
CDR3: CASRQGQGTYSGANVLTF

D: TRBD1
V: TRBV19
J: TRBJ2-4
CDR3: CASSGTGDSIQYF

D: TRBD2
V: TRBV3-1/TRBV3-2
J: TRBJ2-1
CDR3: CASSPTSGSGYNEQFF

D: .
V: TRBV4-1
J: TRBJ1-4
CDR3: CASSQEPATNEKLFF

D: .
V: TRBV20-1
J: TRBJ2-1
CDR3: CSASEGGKGVYEQFF

D: .
V: TRBV5-4
J: TRBJ2-7
CDR3: CASAEDRLGEQYF

D: .
V: TRBV28
J: TRBJ2-3
CDR3: CASSFRTGAYVDTQYF

D: TRBD1
V: TRBV29-1
J: TRBJ1-2
CDR3: CSVEDRDRRQGYTF

D: .
V: TRBV10-3
J: TRBJ1-5
CDR3: CAISESGGGSQPQHF

D: .
V: TRBV29-1
J: TRBJ2-1
CDR3: CSVEDSDLGQSSYNEQFF

D: TRBD1
V: TRBV24-1
J: TRBJ2-3
CDR3: CATSGGTGPTDTQYF

D: .
V: TRBV5-1
J: TRBJ2-7
CDR3: CASSPLSGGYEQYF

D: TRBD1
V: TRBV3-1/TRBV3-2
J: TRBJ1-4
CDR3: CASRDRGRSKLFF

D: .
V: TRBV19
J: TRBJ2-3
CDR3: CASSIRTDTQYF

D: TRBD2
V: TRBV9
J: TRBJ2-5
CDR3: CASGLAGGETQYF

D: .
V: TRBV12-3/TRBV12-4
J: TRBJ1-2
CDR3: CASSLTGYGYTF

D: .
V: TRBV11-2
J: TRBJ2-3
CDR3: CASSNAGTSTDTQYF

D: TRBD2
V: TRBV18
J: TRBJ2-5
CDR3: CASSPTSGDTQGPQETQYF

D: TRBD2
V: TRBV10-3
J: TRBJ2-1
CDR3: CAIRVLAGGSNEQFF

D: .
V: TRBV12-3/TRBV12-4
J: TRBJ1-2
CDR3: CASQRQGDYGYTF

D: .
V: TRBV5-1
J: TRBJ2-7
CDR3: CASSPRVTGSYEQYF

D: TRBD2
V: TRBV7-3
J: TRBJ2-2
CDR3: CASSQSSGSYTGELFF

D: TRBD1
V: TRBV6-5
J: TRBJ1-3
CDR3: CASKSTGDGNTIYF

D: TRBD2
V: TRBV9
J: TRBJ2-3
CDR3: CASSVVSSGSTDTQYF

D: .
V: TRBV3-1/TRBV3-2
J: TRBJ1-3
CDR3: CASSQAEATIYF

D: TRBD2
V: TRBV9
J: TRBJ2-1
CDR3: CASTAGGSTYNEQFF

D: TRBD1
V: TRBV10-2
J: TRBJ1-1
CDR3: CASSEYRDRGVNTEAFF

D: .
V: TRBV24-1
J: TRBJ2-7
CDR3: CATSDSELEEGEQYF

D: TRBD2
V: TRBV25-1
J: TRBJ2-5
CDR3: CASSEGLSGGGLETQYF

D: TRBD1
V: TRBV5-8
J: TRBJ2-7
CDR3: CATMTGSEQYF